Following are 23 T cell receptor beta chains from one sample sequenced in a study of breast tumors, draining lymph nodes, adjacent tissues listed by TCRdb under 2016. The library was made by multiplex PCR. TCRdb shows the sequencer as Illumina HiSeq 2000. The raw public reads went through TCRdb reprocessing: fastp at Q25, MiXCR clone calling, in-frame beta chains kept. Each entry merges the rows of one CDR3 protein and shows their most common DNA and genes. Across this sample there are 100,000 to 150,000 distinct CDR3 sequences, with 15% to 20% seen only once. The top ten clonotypes cover around 3.5% of the sample. Lymph node samples were obtained from the axillary draining lymph nodes of breast cancer patients. The sample was axillary lymph node tissue. The receptors were sampled from a female donor with breast cancer. Some clones in this sample may be carry-over from other donors' samples.

The table lists this clonotype with a count of one. Given the absence of the conserved phenylalanine or tryptophan at the CDR3 end, a read error is likely. The CDR3 sequence: CASSLGRNYGYTL. DNA for the CDR3: TGTGCCAGCAGTTTGGGACGGAACTATGGCTACACCCTC. This sequence joins TRBV6-5 and TRBJ1-2; TRBD1 is a possible D gene (5 bases). The V gene's germline CDR1 is MNHEY and CDR2 SVGAGI. V lost 4 bases and J lost 2, with 8 bases in between. The CDR3 has 13 amino acids.

This clonotype was seen ten or more times. V usage is TRBV6-2 or TRBV6-3 and J usage is TRBJ2-7; D not certain. Per the germline V gene, CDR1 is MNHEY and CDR2 is SVGEGT. This CDR3 contains 13 residues. V lost 2 bases, J lost 7 bases, and 12 bases lay in between. The CDR3 DNA sequence: TGTGCCAGCAGTTACGTCACATTACGAGAGCAGTACTTC. Its translation is CASSYVTLREQYF.

This clonotype occurred many times. The chain links TRBV11-2 to TRBJ2-5; 11 positions match TRBD1. V gave up 5 bases and J gave up 6 bases; unmatched junction bases: 5. Germline V lookup: CDR1 SGHAT, CDR2 FQNNGV. The CDR3 is 14 amino acids. In DNA, the CDR3 is TGTGCCAGCAGCGGGGGACAGGGGGGGCAGACCCAGTACTTC. Translation gives CASSGGQGGQTQYF.

At least ten counts were recorded for this clonotype. The chain is built from TRBV12-3 or TRBV12-4 and TRBJ1-5; D gene ambiguous. The CDR3 sequence is 14 residues long. With 2 bases removed from V and 5 bases from J, the gap between germline ends came to 10 bases. DNA for the CDR3: TGTGCCAGCAGTTTAAAAGGGCGTTATCAGCCCCAGCATTTT. This sequence encodes CASSLKGRYQPQHF.

This clonotype was seen more than once but under ten times. The J gene is TRBJ2-4, the V gene TRBV6-1; 7 bases are shared with TRBD1. The length of the CDR3 is 15 residues. Germline assignment: CDR1 MNHNS and CDR2 SASEGT. V shed 3 bases, J shed 4 bases, and the junction held 6 bases outside the gene matches. This CDR3 reads CASSEFWTGKNIQYF. CDR3 coding DNA: TGTGCCAGCAGTGAGTTTTGGACAGGTAAAAACATTCAGTACTTC.

At least ten counts were recorded for this clonotype. V usage is TRBV5-1 and J usage is TRBJ2-1, with 8 bases identical to TRBD2. The CDR3 covers 17 residues. Germline loops: CDR1 SGHRS, CDR2 YFSETQ. After removal of 1 base from V and 8 bases from J, the junction contained 14 bases not matched to a gene. CDR3 amino acids: CASSLSAPGGLFDEQFF. CDR3 coding DNA: TGCGCCAGCAGCTTGTCTGCCCCGGGGGGGCTTTTCGATGAGCAGTTCTTC.

This clonotype was detected only a few times. A single base separates this from a much larger clone, so it may be a read error. CDR3 nucleotide sequence: TGTGCCAGCAGTCGGGACAGGACTAGGGGTTGCGAGCAGTACTTC. Protein product: CASSRDRTRGCEQYF. The V call is TRBV27, the J call TRBJ2-7; tentatively, D is TRBD1 (8 bases). The germline CDR1 and CDR2 sequences are MNHEY and SMNVEV (reference sequence). Trimming removed 5 bases from V and 6 bases from J, with 20 bases in between. CDR3 size: 15 residues.

The chain uses TRBV4-2 and TRBJ1-3; TRBD1 agrees at 7 bases. Unmatched junction bases numbered 18, after V lost 4 bases and J lost 0 bases. The length of the CDR3 is 20 residues. Germline V CDR1 and CDR2: LGHNA, YNFKEQ. The CDR3 sequence is CASSRTPPGQNFFSGNTIYF. The DNA of the CDR3 is TGTGCCAGCAGCCGGACCCCTCCGGGACAGAATTTTTTCTCTGGAAACACCATATATTTT.

This clonotype was recorded at least ten times. The J gene is TRBJ2-3, the V gene TRBV4-2; 9 nucleotides line up with TRBD2. The CDR3 spans 16 residues. CDR1 LGHNA and CDR2 YNFKEQ come from the germline V gene. V was pared by 1 base and J by 6 bases, with 8 bases of the junction left unmatched. CDR3 DNA: TGTGCCAGCAGCCAAGTCCAAGCGGGGGGAATCGATACGCAGTATTTT. Translating gives CASSQVQAGGIDTQYF.

This clonotype was seen at least ten times. The chain combines TRBV5-1 with TRBJ1-2; D is unclear. The V gene lost 4 bases and the J gene lost 3 bases, with 13 bases spanning the gap. The germline V gene has CDR1 SGHRS and CDR2 YFSETQ. This CDR3 has 14 amino acids. This CDR3 is CASSASQVYYGYTF. The CDR3 DNA sequence: TGCGCCAGCAGCGCCTCCCAGGTTTACTATGGCTACACCTTC.

About this clonotype: A clone one base away is much larger, so this may be a read error. The chain links TRBV6-5 to TRBJ2-3, with TRBD2 matching 7 bases. CDR1 and CDR2 (germline): MNHEY, SVGAGI. This CDR3 comprises 15 residues. DNA for the CDR3: TGTGCCAGCAGTCGATCCGGGACTAACACAGGTACGCAGTATTTT. Protein: CASSRSGTNTGTQYF.

This clonotype was observed many times. The rearrangement joins TRBV19 to TRBJ1-6, with D possibly matching TRBD1 (5 bases). The germline gives CDR1 LNHDA, CDR2 SQIVND (reference sequence). The V end was cut by 5 bases, the J end by 5 bases, with 19 bases between. This CDR3 comprises 17 residues. CDR3 DNA sequence: TGTGCCAGTAGTGAGGACGGGACCCGATCCAATAATTCACCCCTCCACTTT. It translates to CASSEDGTRSNNSPLHF.

V is TRBV3-1 and J is TRBJ2-3; 7 nucleotides agree with TRBD1. The CDR3 covers 13 residues. Losses at the gene ends were 1 base for V and 7 bases for J; bases not matched to a gene: 2. CDR1 and CDR2 (germline): LGHDT, YNNKEL (reference sequence). CDR3 DNA sequence: TGTGCCAGCAGCCAAGTGGGACAGAATACGCAGTATTTT. Translating it yields CASSQVGQNTQYF.

This clonotype was seen ten or more times. V usage is TRBV5-1 and J usage is TRBJ2-7; 10 nucleotides match TRBD2. Per the germline V gene, CDR1 is SGHRS and CDR2 is YFSETQ. The J segment lost 0 bases and the V segment lost 4 bases, leaving 4 bases of the junction unmatched. This CDR3 is 15 amino acids long. CDR3 amino acids: CASSPIAGGSYEQYF. CDR3 coding DNA: TGCGCCAGCAGCCCAATAGCGGGGGGCTCCTACGAGCAGTACTTC.

This clonotype appeared many times. This sequence joins TRBV7-9 and TRBJ1-2, with a weak D call TRBD1 (5 bases). The CDR3 spans 15 residues. The germline CDR1 and CDR2 sequences are SEHNR and FQNEAQ (reference sequence). Trimming took 5 bases from V and 1 from J, leaving 14 bases between them. In DNA form, the CDR3 reads TGTGCCAGCAGCCCGGGGGGTTCTAATAACTATGGCTACACCTTC. The encoded protein is CASSPGGSNNYGYTF.

This chain uses TRBV4-1 with TRBJ2-2; D may be TRBD1 (6 bases). Germline CDR1 reads MGHRA; CDR2 reads YSYEKL. V lost 2 bases, J lost 1 base, and 8 bases lay in between. CDR3 size: 15 residues. The CDR3 is CASSQQQGNTGELFF. DNA of the CDR3: TGCGCCAGCAGCCAACAACAGGGGAACACCGGGGAGCTGTTTTTT.

This clonotype was detected ten times or more. The chain carries TRBV10-1 and TRBJ1-4; the match to TRBD1 covers 9 bases. Germline V gene sequence: CDR1 WNHNN, CDR2 SYGVQD (reference sequence). The CDR3 loop spans 15 amino acids. J lost 8 bases, V lost 0 bases, and 4 bases had no gene match. The CDR3 bases are TGCGCCAGCAGTGAGTCCGGGACAGGGACCGAAAAACTGTTTTTT. It translates to CASSESGTGTEKLFF.

Of note for this clonotype: This may be a read error: a much more frequent sequence differs by one nucleotide. The chain joins TRBV12-3 or TRBV12-4 to TRBJ2-2, with 9 bases lining up with TRBD1. This CDR3 spans 15 amino acids. CDR3 bases: TGTGCCAGCAGGAGAGCCGGGACAGGGACCGAGGAGCTGTTTTTT. Protein product: CASRRAGTGTEELFF.

This clonotype turned up a few times. This chain connects TRBV2 to TRBJ2-4; the match to TRBD1 covers 10 bases. Germline CDR1 SNHLY, CDR2 FYNNEI. J gave up 8 bases and V 1 base, and 5 bases lay outside the gene matches. The CDR3 runs to 15 residues. CDR3 nucleotides: TGTGCCAGCAGTGAAGACCGGGACAGGGGATACATTCAGTACTTC. This encodes CASSEDRDRGYIQYF.

In regard to this clonotype: A read error is possible here, since a much larger clone lies one base away. V usage is TRBV12-3 or TRBV12-4 and J usage is TRBJ1-5, with 7 bases identical to TRBD1. This CDR3 is 14 amino acids long. After removal of 8 bases from V and 2 bases from J, the junction contained 6 bases not matched to a gene. For the CDR3, the DNA is TGTGCCAGCGGCCCCGACAGGGGCAATCAGCCCCAGCATTTT. This codes for CASGPDRGNQPQHF.

This clonotype was seen repeatedly, ten times or more. The J gene is TRBJ2-3, the V gene TRBV20-1; D uncertain. The CDR3 totals 14 residues. Germline values: CDR1 DFQATT, CDR2 SNEGSKA (reference sequence). V shed 6 bases and J shed 2 bases, with 15 bases lying between them. CDR3 coding DNA: TGCAGTGCCTACTCGGGTTTCTTCACAGATACGCAGTATTTT. Translated, it gives CSAYSGFFTDTQYF.

In regard to this clonotype: A read error is possible here, since a much larger clone lies one base away. The genes are TRBV2 and TRBJ2-5, with 7 bases that match TRBD1. Germline V gene data show CDR1 as SNHLY and CDR2 as FYNNEI. This CDR3 has 12 residues. CDR3 DNA sequence: TGTGCCAGCAGACAGGGGCGAGAGACCCAGCACTTC. It translates to CASRQGRETQHF.

The chain employs TRBV5-1 and TRBJ1-1, with 8 bases lining up with TRBD1. The CDR3 runs 16 residues. The germline gives CDR1 SGHRS, CDR2 YFSETQ. The J segment lost 2 bases and the V segment lost 3 bases, leaving 9 bases of the junction unmatched. The CDR3 DNA follows: TGCGCCAGCAGCTCCGAGACAGGGGTACTAAACACTGAAGCTTTCTTT. It yields the protein CASSSETGVLNTEAFF.